This passage covers 27 T cell receptor beta chains from one sample sequenced in a study of molecular identifiers for immune sequencing clone quantification. TCRdb redid the calling of the PCR reads with MiXCR, one entry per CDR3 protein. Counted here are 30,000 to 40,000 distinct CDR3 sequences, approximately 19% occurring once; the ten biggest clones make up approximately 1%. Specimen: naive CD8+ T cells from blood, with Jurkat cell RNA spiked in. Subset indicated: FACS-sorted CD8+CD4-CCR7+CD45RA+ naive T cells. These TCRs come from a human donor in good health. Some libraries in this study had Jurkat cell RNA spiked in.

A note on this clonotype: A much larger clone is a single base away; this may be a read error. The chain employs TRBV11-2 and TRBJ1-1; D uncertain. Per germline, CDR1 SGHAT and CDR2 FQNNGV. This CDR3 contains 14 residues. CDR3 sequence (DNA): TGTGCCAGCGGCTTCGTGGGGATGGGCACTGAAGCTTTCTTT. Its protein is CASGFVGMGTEAFF.

This clonotype was detected ten times or more. The rearrangement uses TRBV19 and TRBJ1-1; possibly TRBD1 for D (5 bases). V lost 3 bases and J 4 bases, leaving 9 bases between the germline ends. The CDR3 totals 13 residues. CDR1 and CDR2 (germline): LNHDA, SQIVND (reference sequence). Written as DNA, the CDR3 is TGTGCCAGTAGTATTTGGGGGGGCACTGAAGCTTTCTTT. It translates to CASSIWGGTEAFF.

This clonotype occurred many times. J is TRBJ2-3 and V is TRBV12-3 or TRBV12-4; 10 nucleotides match TRBD2. Unmatched junction bases numbered 10, after V lost 3 bases and J lost 4 bases. This CDR3 spans 17 amino acids. The DNA of the CDR3 is TGTGCCAGCAGTTTCTCACTTCCTAGCGGGAGCGCAGATACGCAGTATTTT. It yields the protein CASSFSLPSGSADTQYF.

This clonotype occurred many times. The J gene is TRBJ1-1, the V gene TRBV7-9; D possibly corresponds to TRBD1 (5 bases). CDR1 and CDR2 (germline): SEHNR, FQNEAQ (reference sequence). Trimming shortened V by 8 bases and J by 5 bases, and 15 bases separated the two germline ends. CDR3 length equals 13 residues. CDR3 in amino acids: CASCQGFATEAFF. In nucleotides, the CDR3 is TGTGCCAGCTGCCAGGGTTTTGCTACTGAAGCTTTCTTT.

This clonotype occurred many times. The chain couples TRBV29-1 to TRBJ2-7, with 8 positions matching TRBD1. The germline CDR1 and CDR2 sequences are SQVTM and ANQGSEA. The V and J ends lost 6 bases and 1 base, in that order; junction bases with no gene match: 2. This CDR3 comprises 12 residues. The CDR3 protein is CSVRTGSYEQYF. The CDR3 bases are TGCAGCGTCCGGACAGGGTCCTACGAGCAGTACTTC.

As to this clonotype: A much larger clone lies a single base off, so this may be a read error. V is TRBV6-2 or TRBV6-3 and J is TRBJ1-5; TRBD1 matches at 9 bases. With V trimmed by 6 bases and J by 5 bases, 8 bases remained unmatched. The length of the CDR3 is 15 residues. Germline CDR1 MNHEY, CDR2 SVGEGT. The CDR3 loop is CASSITGGRDQPQHF. Here the CDR3 DNA reads TGTGCCAGCAGCATTACAGGGGGCCGCGATCAGCCCCAGCATTTT.

This clonotype occurred many times. The chain uses TRBV28 and TRBJ2-5; TRBD1 or TRBD2 may be the D gene (5 bases each). The CDR3 is 15 residues long. From germline, CDR1 is MDHEN and CDR2 SYDVKM. The V and J ends lost 8 bases and 2 bases respectively, with 18 bases between them. The CDR3 spells CASRNQPGRQETQYF. In DNA, the CDR3 is TGTGCCAGCCGGAACCAACCGGGACGTCAAGAGACCCAGTACTTC. Using reference TRBV28 and TRBJ2-5 for the parts outside the CDR3, the full variable domain is DVKVTQSSRYLVKRTGEKVFLECVQDMDHENMFWYRQDPGLGLRLIYFSYDVKMKEKGDIPEGYSVSREKKERFSLILESASTNQTSMYLCASRNQPGRQETQYFGPGTRLLVL.

This clonotype appeared many times. This rearrangement joins TRBV19 to TRBJ2-7, with 8 bases matching TRBD1. V was clipped by 4 bases and J by 5 bases; unmatched bases: 10. The CDR3 covers 15 residues. The germline CDR1 and CDR2 sequences are LNHDA and SQIVND (reference sequence). The CDR3 DNA reads as TGTGCCAGTAGTACGTGGGACAGGTCGGGTCACGAGCAGTACTTC. Translated: CASSTWDRSGHEQYF.

In its sample, this clonotype was seen a few times. The chain joins TRBV24-1 to TRBJ1-1; tentatively, D is TRBD1 (5 bases). CDR3 size: 13 residues. Trimming removed 4 bases from V and 5 bases from J, with 10 bases in between. Germline CDR1 is KGHDR and CDR2 is SFDVKD. The CDR3 protein is CATSETTETEAFF. As DNA, the CDR3 is TGTGCCACCAGTGAGACGACAGAGACTGAAGCTTTCTTT.

At least ten counts were recorded for this clonotype. The V and J genes are TRBV12-3 or TRBV12-4 and TRBJ2-3, with D possibly matching TRBD1 (5 bases). Trimming took 2 bases from V and 0 from J, leaving 6 bases between them. The CDR3 is 14 amino acids. The DNA for the CDR3 is TGTGCCAGCAGTTTAAGGGGTAGCACAGATACGCAGTATTTT. Its translation is CASSLRGSTDTQYF.

The table lists this clonotype with many counts. The V gene is TRBV30, the J gene TRBJ2-7, with D hard to call. Germline CDR1 reads GTSNPN; CDR2 reads SVGIG (reference sequence). V was trimmed by 8 bases and J by 7 bases, leaving 18 bases between them. This CDR3 comprises 12 residues. In DNA form, the CDR3 reads TGTGCCCTTGGACGAGGAAGTTGGGAGCAGTACTTC. This encodes CALGRGSWEQYF.

The J gene is TRBJ2-2, the V gene TRBV11-2; D is ambiguous. Germline CDR1 reads SGHAT; CDR2 reads FQNNGV. This CDR3 region has 14 residues. V was shortened by 1 base and J by 3 bases, with 6 bases between the two germline ends. The CDR3, as DNA: TGTGCCAGCAGCTTAGTTCAATACACCGGGGAGCTGTTTTTT. Protein product: CASSLVQYTGELFF.

The chain uses TRBV12-3 or TRBV12-4 and TRBJ2-7, with 7 positions matching TRBD2. The J segment lost 13 bases and the V segment lost 1 base, leaving 7 bases of the junction unmatched. CDR3 length equals 12 residues. CDR3 loop: CASSLGLAAPYF. The CDR3, as DNA: TGTGCCAGCAGTTTAGGACTAGCAGCCCCTTACTTC.

This clonotype appeared many times. The chain combines TRBV4-1 with TRBJ2-5; 8 bases align to TRBD2. V gave up 0 bases and J gave up 0 bases; unmatched junction bases: 9. Germline CDR1 and CDR2: MGHRA and YSYEKL. The CDR3 has 18 amino acids. CDR3 amino acids: CASSQEAQRGRNQETQYF. CDR3 nucleotide sequence: TGCGCCAGCAGCCAAGAGGCCCAGCGGGGGAGAAACCAAGAGACCCAGTACTTC.

V is TRBV4-1 and J is TRBJ2-3; D ambiguous. The CDR3 length is 13 residues. Germline-derived CDR1 and CDR2 are MGHRA and YSYEKL. V shed 3 bases and J shed 2 bases, with 6 bases lying between them. The CDR3 bases are TGCGCCAGCAGCCACCGGAACACAGATACGCAGTATTTT. Translation: CASSHRNTDTQYF.

This clonotype has at least ten counts. The chain joins TRBV5-5 to TRBJ2-7, with 9 positions matching TRBD1. From germline, CDR1 is SGHKS and CDR2 YYEKEE (reference sequence). The V gene end was trimmed by 3 bases and the J gene end by 6 bases; junction bases not matched to a gene: 10. This CDR3 has 15 amino acids. CDR3 bases: TGTGCCAGCAGCTCAGGGACAGGGTATGAGAGCGAGCAGTACTTC. Encoded protein: CASSSGTGYESEQYF.

In regard to this clonotype: Because the CDR3 is missing its conserved closing phenylalanine or tryptophan, this is likely a read error. This chain connects TRBV5-6 to TRBJ1-5; D is perhaps TRBD1 (5 bases). The CDR3 spans 15 residues. Per germline, CDR1 SGHDT and CDR2 YYEEEE. V was shortened by 4 bases and J by 0 bases, with 11 bases between the two germline ends. CDR3 sequence reads: CASSLTAYSNQPQHL. The CDR3 region has the DNA TGTGCCAGCAGCCTGACAGCATATAGCAATCAGCCCCAGCATCTT.

At least ten counts were recorded for this clonotype. The chain links TRBV5-5 to TRBJ1-3, with D hard to call. The CDR3 loop spans 16 amino acids. The germline CDR1 and CDR2 sequences are SGHKS and YYEKEE (reference sequence). V lost 4 bases and J 0 bases, leaving 14 bases between the germline ends. Here the CDR3 reads CASSETYKSSGNTIYF. DNA of the CDR3: TGTGCCAGCAGCGAGACGTACAAGAGCTCTGGAAACACCATATATTTT.

The CDR3 sequence is CASSYLDRAYEQYF. The CDR3 coding sequence is TGTGCCAGCAGTTACCTGGACAGGGCCTACGAGCAGTACTTC. The chain employs TRBV27 and TRBJ2-7, with 8 bases matching TRBD1. The CDR3 length is 14 residues. Germline lookup yields CDR1 MNHEY and CDR2 SMNVEV (reference sequence). Trimming took 4 bases from V and 2 from J; bases not matched to a gene: 4.

Notes on this clonotype: This may be a read error: a much more frequent sequence differs by one nucleotide. V and J are TRBV7-9 and TRBJ2-7; D perhaps matches TRBD2 (6 bases). This CDR3 contains 16 residues. CDR1 and CDR2 from the germline V gene are SEHNR and FQNEAQ (reference sequence). The CDR3 loop is CASSLAGGRMSYELYF. CDR3 coding DNA: TGTGCCAGCAGCTTAGCGGGGGGACGGATGTCCTACGAGCTGTACTTC.

With regard to this clonotype: Being one base from a much bigger clone, this may be a read error. The V call is TRBV9, the J call TRBJ1-1; D possibly corresponds to TRBD1 (5 bases). Germline V gene data show CDR1 as SGDLS and CDR2 as YYNGEE. Deletions cut 3 bases from V and 0 bases from J, with 9 bases between. CDR3 length: 14 amino acids. The CDR3 DNA follows: TGTGCCAGCAGCGACAGGACACTGAACACTGAAGCTTTCTTT. Translating gives CASSDRTLNTEAFF.

With respect to this clonotype: Since a much larger clone is just one base distant, this may be a read error. The genes are TRBV11-2 and TRBJ2-3; possibly TRBD1 or TRBD2 for D (6 bases each). The CDR3 covers 17 residues. Between the trimmed V and J ends, which lost 3 bases and 0 bases, there was a span of 16 bases. Germline V gives CDR1 SGHAT, CDR2 FQNNGV. CDR3 DNA sequence: TGTGCCAGCAGCTTCGAACTGCCGGGGGCTAGCACAGATACGCAGTATTTT. It codes for CASSFELPGASTDTQYF.

This clonotype was seen at least ten times. The rearrangement links TRBV9 to TRBJ1-1, with unresolved D. CDR3 length: 13 residues. CDR1 and CDR2 (germline): SGDLS, YYNGEE. Trimming shortened V by 4 bases and J by 6 bases, and 13 bases separated the two germline ends. The CDR3 sequence: CASSPPERAEAFF. The CDR3 coding sequence is TGTGCCAGCAGCCCCCCCGAAAGGGCTGAAGCTTTCTTT.

A remark on this clonotype: This may be a read error: a much more frequent sequence differs by one nucleotide. V and J are TRBV4-3 and TRBJ2-3; D might be TRBD1 or TRBD2, each matching 5 bases. Per germline, CDR1 LGHNA and CDR2 YSLEER. The CDR3 is made up of 14 amino acids. CDR3 DNA: TGCGTCAGCAGCCAAGATTTTCGGGGCGATACGCAGTATTTT. This codes for CVSSQDFRGDTQYF.

Only a few counts were recorded for this clonotype. J is TRBJ2-1 and V is TRBV4-3; D gene ambiguous. The CDR3 covers 15 residues. Germline assignment: CDR1 LGHNA and CDR2 YSLEER. The V end was cut by 0 bases, the J end by 4 bases, with 10 bases between. The CDR3 reads CASSQDTLGYNEQFF. CDR3 in DNA: TGCGCCAGCAGCCAAGATACACTGGGGTACAATGAGCAGTTCTTC.

The table lists this clonotype with many counts. The chain recombines TRBV2 with TRBJ2-5; D remains unclear. CDR1 and CDR2 (germline): SNHLY, FYNNEI. The length of the CDR3 is 15 residues. The V end was cut by 2 bases, the J end by 1 base, with 11 bases between. CDR3 region: CASSEPPYLQETQYF. CDR3 nucleotide sequence: TGTGCCAGCAGTGAACCCCCGTACCTCCAAGAGACCCAGTACTTC.

This clonotype showed up many times. This chain uses TRBV18 with TRBJ1-5, with no clear D. Looked up from germline, CDR1 is KGHSH and CDR2 is LQKENI. Trimming removed 0 bases at V and 5 bases at J, with 11 bases between. This CDR3 is 15 amino acids long. The CDR3 protein is CASSPPFNGDQPQHF. CDR3 DNA sequence: TGTGCCAGCTCACCACCCTTTAATGGGGATCAGCCCCAGCATTTT. The whole variable domain, remainder taken from reference TRBV18 and TRBJ1-5, is NAGVMQNPRHLVRRRGQEARLRCSPMKGHSHVYWYRQLPEEGLKFMVYLQKENIIDESGMPKERFSAEFPKEGPSILRIQQVVRGDSAAYFCASSPPFNGDQPQHFGDGTRLSIL.